The 20 T cell receptor beta chains given below trace back to one sample, sequenced in a study of T cell responses to AZD1222 COVID-19 vaccine (dated by TCRdb to 2020 to 2023). The time point label on this specimen signifies: baseline before first vaccination. Library construction relied on the immunoSEQ multiplex PCR assay. In TCRdb, the immuneACCESS table is reduced to in-frame sequences with V and J assigned. These tables do not hold every clone; where another copy was compared, an unresolved V gene accounts for under half, and the others remain unexplained. The sample table shows under 200,000 clones, and roughly 93% are seen once. The ten most abundant clones make up 9.2% of the sample. Sequencing used peripheral blood, obtained on day 0 of AZD1222 vaccination. The receptors were gathered from an adult in good health.

The V and J genes are TRBV5-1 and TRBJ1-4; the D gene is possibly TRBD1 (5 bases). Germline V CDR1 and CDR2: SGHRS, YFSETQ. Trimming pared 5 bases from V and 6 bases from J, leaving 17 bases between. The CDR3 is made up of 15 amino acids. CDR3 nucleotide sequence: TGCGCCAGCAGTTTGACAGACTCCCTTGATGAAAAACTGTTTTTT. Protein sequence: CASSLTDSLDEKLFF.

The chain employs TRBV20-1 and TRBJ2-7, with TRBD2 identical over 12 bases. Trimming cost V 3 bases and J 1 base; bases outside gene matches: 4. The CDR3 is 15 residues long. Germline V CDR1 and CDR2: DFQATT, SNEGSKA (reference sequence). The CDR3 loop reads CSASITSGRSYEQYF. CDR3 DNA: TGCAGTGCTAGTATCACTAGCGGGAGGTCCTACGAGCAGTACTTC.

This chain uses TRBV11-3 with TRBJ2-2, with 8 positions matching TRBD1. The CDR3 contains 14 residues. Germline V gene sequence: CDR1 SGHNT, CDR2 YENEEA. Trimming at V came to 4 bases and at J to 6 bases, leaving 4 bases not matched to a gene. The DNA of the CDR3 is TGTGCCAGCAGCTCAAGGACAGGGTCCGGGGAGCTGTTTTTT. Its protein is CASSSRTGSGELFF. Combining the CDR3 with reference TRBV11-3 and TRBJ2-2 gives the whole variable domain EAGVVQSPRYKIIEKKQPVAFWCNPISGHNTLYWYLQNLGQGPELLIRYENEEAVDDSQLPKDRFSAERLKGVDSTLKIQPAELGDSAVYLCASSSRTGSGELFFGEGSRLTVL.

This sequence joins TRBV19 and TRBJ2-7; 8 nucleotides agree with TRBD2. The V segment lost 5 bases and the J segment 3 bases; nucleotides outside the gene matches: 9. There are 15 residues in the CDR3. Germline V gene data show CDR1 as LNHDA and CDR2 as SQIVND (reference sequence). CDR3 bases: TGTGCCAGTAGTTCCCGGGGACTAGGAATCTACGAGCAGTACTTC. Amino acid sequence: CASSSRGLGIYEQYF.

The chain employs TRBV4-3 and TRBJ1-3; D might be TRBD1 (6 bases). The CDR3 has 15 amino acids. V was pared by 0 bases and J by 8 bases, with 14 bases between. Per germline, CDR1 LGHNA and CDR2 YSLEER. The CDR3 region is CASSQDPRGGDTIYF. DNA of the CDR3: TGCGCCAGCAGCCAAGATCCCAGGGGTGGGGACACCATATATTTT.

The rearrangement joins TRBV2 to TRBJ2-5; D call uncertain. This CDR3 is 12 amino acids long. Per the germline V gene, CDR1 is SNHLY and CDR2 is FYNNEI. V lost 1 base and J lost 5, with 5 bases in between. CDR3 residues: CASSEEVETQYF. The CDR3 DNA sequence: TGTGCCAGCAGTGAAGAGGTGGAGACCCAGTACTTC.

V is TRBV28 and J is TRBJ2-1; TRBD2 agrees at 7 bases. The germline V gene has CDR1 MDHEN and CDR2 SYDVKM. V shed 3 bases, J shed 5 bases, and the junction held 13 bases outside the gene matches. The CDR3 has 17 residues. The CDR3 sequence is CASSFKVGGDWDNEQFF. The CDR3 region has the DNA TGTGCCAGCAGTTTCAAGGTGGGAGGGGATTGGGACAATGAGCAGTTCTTC.

The gene calls are TRBV2 and TRBJ2-7; TRBD1 agrees at 10 bases. Germline assignment: CDR1 SNHLY and CDR2 FYNNEI. The CDR3 runs to 17 residues. After removal of 6 bases from V and 1 base from J, the junction contained 12 bases not matched to a gene. The CDR3 region is CASREPGQGTVSYEQYF. The CDR3 DNA reads TGTGCCAGCAGAGAACCGGGACAGGGGACCGTTTCCTACGAGCAGTACTTC.

The chain couples TRBV10-2 to TRBJ2-6; tentative D call: TRBD1 (6 bases). The germline V gene has CDR1 WSHSY and CDR2 SAAADI. This CDR3 is 16 amino acids long. Trimming cost V 6 bases and J 1 base, with 13 bases left between them. The chain's CDR3 is CASSPSGESGANVLTF. The CDR3 DNA reads TGCGCCAGCAGCCCGTCAGGGGAGTCTGGGGCCAACGTCCTGACTTTC.

This rearrangement joins TRBV6-2 or TRBV6-3 to TRBJ1-4; D gene unclear. Germline V gives CDR1 MNHEY, CDR2 SVGEGT. Trimming took 6 bases from V and 5 from J, leaving 13 bases between them. CDR3 length: 14 amino acids. This CDR3 reads CASSPKGSNEKLFF. The CDR3 DNA reads TGTGCCAGCAGCCCAAAGGGAAGCAATGAAAAACTGTTTTTT.

V is TRBV5-6 and J is TRBJ2-7, with D hard to call. The CDR3 has 16 residues. V was clipped by 3 bases and J by 3 bases, with 19 bases between them. CDR1 SGHDT and CDR2 YYEEEE come from the germline V gene. Here the CDR3 DNA reads TGTGCCAGCAGCTCAGAACACGCCGGGCCCTTCTACGAGCAGTACTTC. Translation gives CASSSEHAGPFYEQYF.

The chain has TRBV6-2 or TRBV6-3 and TRBJ1-5; 8 bases match TRBD1. The germline CDR1 and CDR2 sequences are MNHEY and SVGEGT. This CDR3 has 15 residues. Trimming removed 2 bases from V and 7 bases from J; junction bases left unmatched: 7. CDR3 amino acids: CASSYPGGARQPQHF. The CDR3 bases are TGTGCCAGCAGTTACCCAGGGGGCGCAAGACAGCCCCAGCATTTT.

The V and J genes are TRBV10-2 and TRBJ2-5; maybe TRBD1 (6 bases). Trimming took 10 bases from V and 4 from J, leaving 13 bases between them. The CDR3 runs 12 residues. Germline CDR1 WSHSY, CDR2 SAAADI. DNA of the CDR3: TGCGCCACCCAGATAGGGGGAGAGACCCAGTACTTC. It is translated as CATQIGGETQYF.

The genes are TRBV5-1 and TRBJ2-5, with 7 bases aligning to TRBD2. CDR3 length: 16 residues. The junction had 9 bases not matched to a gene; V was cut back by 1 base and J by 3 bases. Germline lookup yields CDR1 SGHRS and CDR2 YFSETQ. CDR3 sequence reads: CASSLLGGSGKETQYF. In DNA, the CDR3 is TGCGCCAGCAGCTTGCTCGGCGGGAGCGGAAAAGAGACCCAGTACTTC.

The J gene is TRBJ2-1, the V gene TRBV7-9; D is undetermined. CDR3 length: 14 amino acids. The germline V gene encodes CDR1 SEHNR and CDR2 FQNEAQ (reference sequence). V lost 3 bases, J lost 4 bases, and 10 bases lay in between. The CDR3 reads CASSLMGTYNEQFF. The CDR3 nucleotides read TGTGCCAGCAGCTTGATGGGAACTTACAATGAGCAGTTCTTC.

The chain recombines TRBV29-1 with TRBJ1-5, with a tentative D call TRBD1 (5 bases). Germline V gene sequence: CDR1 SQVTM, CDR2 ANQGSEA. This CDR3 is built from 16 residues. V dropped 3 bases and J dropped 2 bases, with 17 bases sitting between them. DNA for the CDR3: TGCAGCGTTGAGGTAGGGAACGCGGGGGGCAATCAGCCCCAGCATTTT. The encoded protein is CSVEVGNAGGNQPQHF.

This chain joins TRBV5-6 and TRBJ2-7, with D maybe TRBD2 (6 bases). This CDR3 has 13 residues. Looked up from germline, CDR1 is SGHDT and CDR2 is YYEEEE. V lost 6 bases, J lost 0 bases, and 10 bases lay in between. The CDR3 coding sequence is TGTGCCAGCACCGACGGGAGCTCCTACGAGCAGTACTTC. This codes for CASTDGSSYEQYF.

This rearrangement joins TRBV14 to TRBJ2-6; D possibly corresponds to TRBD2 (6 bases). Germline CDR1 reads SGHDN; CDR2 reads FVKESK. The V and J ends lost 4 bases and 1 base respectively, with 14 bases between them. The CDR3 totals 17 residues. The CDR3 sequence: CASSPWGVLSGANVLTF. The CDR3 DNA reads TGTGCCAGCAGCCCCTGGGGGGTATTATCTGGGGCCAACGTCCTGACTTTC. The whole variable domain, filled in from reference TRBV14 and TRBJ2-6, reads EAGVTQFPSHSVIEKGQTVTLRCDPISGHDNLYWYRRVMGKEIKFLLHFVKESKQDESGMPNNRFLAERTGGTYSTLKVQPAELEDSGVYFCASSPWGVLSGANVLTFGAGSRLTVL.

The V call is TRBV7-6, the J call TRBJ2-5; possible D gene TRBD2, 6 bases. V was shortened by 5 bases and J by 4 bases, with 20 bases between the two germline ends. CDR1 and CDR2 from the germline V gene are SGHVS and FNYEAQ. The CDR3 totals 16 residues. The CDR3 here is CASSRLWGGGRETQYF. DNA for the CDR3: TGTGCCAGCAGCCGACTGTGGGGAGGCGGACGAGAGACCCAGTACTTC.

The table lists this clone with a count of one. The gene calls are TRBV5-1 and TRBJ1-3, with D possibly being TRBD1 (6 bases). The CDR3 sequence is 14 residues long. Trimming stripped 5 bases from V and 8 bases from J, with 17 bases between. Germline loops: CDR1 SGHRS, CDR2 YFSETQ. CDR3 nucleotides: TGCGCCAGCAGGACCTTATCAGGGGAGGACACCATATATTTT. Amino acids: CASRTLSGEDTIYF.